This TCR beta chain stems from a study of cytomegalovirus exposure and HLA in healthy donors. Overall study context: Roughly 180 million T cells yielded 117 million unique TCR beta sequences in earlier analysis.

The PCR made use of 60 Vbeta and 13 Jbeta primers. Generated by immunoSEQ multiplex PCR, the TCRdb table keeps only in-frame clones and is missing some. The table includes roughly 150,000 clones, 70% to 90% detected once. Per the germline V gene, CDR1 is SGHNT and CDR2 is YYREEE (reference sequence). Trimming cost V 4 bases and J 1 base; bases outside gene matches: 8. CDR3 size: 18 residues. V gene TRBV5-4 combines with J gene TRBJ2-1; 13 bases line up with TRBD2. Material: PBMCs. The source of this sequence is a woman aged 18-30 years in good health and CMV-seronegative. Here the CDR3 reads CASSRGGLAGFSYNEQFF. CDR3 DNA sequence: TGTGCCAGCAGCCGGGGGGGACTAGCGGGATTTTCCTACAATGAGCAGTTCTTC.